This T cell receptor beta chain came from a study of T cell repertoires in cytomegalovirus infection. Study as a whole: Recently identified HLA-C-restricted CMV epitopes were used, and well-studied HLA-B-restricted CMV epitopes were used as well. Indicated by public TCR beta signatures were CMV infection and matching HLA type.

With respect to this clonotype: Its specificity is not known.

MiXCR, applied by TCRdb to the reads, yields one record per CDR3 protein. The sample lists some 310,000 distinct CDR3 sequences; around a quarter were seen once. Study conclusions and caveats: CMV carriers with the relevant HLA were identified by cumulative public TCR beta family frequency. What dominated the ex vivo response were HLA-C-restricted CMV-specific TCR beta clonotypes.

V was trimmed by 5 bases and J by 2 bases, leaving 15 bases between them. CDR3 length equals 15 residues. This sequence originates from a human donor in good health (CMV status not recorded). Some clones in this sample may be carry-over from other donors' samples. Here the sequenced sample was cultured PBMCs, taken from culture after CMV antigen stimulation. V is TRBV12-3 or TRBV12-4 and J is TRBJ1-2; tentatively, D is TRBD1 (5 bases). The CDR3 reads CASSPLGVPNYGYTF. DNA for the CDR3: TGTGCCAGCAGTCCATTAGGGGTTCCCAACTATGGCTACACCTTC.